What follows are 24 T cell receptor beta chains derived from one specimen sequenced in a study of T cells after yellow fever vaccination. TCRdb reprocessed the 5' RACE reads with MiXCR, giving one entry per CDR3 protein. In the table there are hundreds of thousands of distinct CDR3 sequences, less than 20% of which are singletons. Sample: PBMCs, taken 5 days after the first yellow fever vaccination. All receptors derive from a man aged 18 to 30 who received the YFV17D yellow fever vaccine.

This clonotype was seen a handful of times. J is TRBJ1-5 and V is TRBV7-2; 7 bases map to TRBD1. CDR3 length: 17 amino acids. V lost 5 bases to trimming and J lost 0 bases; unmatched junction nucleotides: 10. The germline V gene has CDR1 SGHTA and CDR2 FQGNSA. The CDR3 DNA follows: TGTGCCAGCAGCCAAAATCCAGGGACAGTTAGCAATCAGCCCCAGCATTTT. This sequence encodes CASSQNPGTVSNQPQHF. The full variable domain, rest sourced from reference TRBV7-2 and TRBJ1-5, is GAGVSQSPSNKVTEKGKDVELRCDPISGHTALYWYRQSLGQGLEFLIYFQGNSAPDKSGLPSDRFSAERTGGSVSTLTIQRTQQEDSAVYLCASSQNPGTVSNQPQHFGDGTRLSIL.

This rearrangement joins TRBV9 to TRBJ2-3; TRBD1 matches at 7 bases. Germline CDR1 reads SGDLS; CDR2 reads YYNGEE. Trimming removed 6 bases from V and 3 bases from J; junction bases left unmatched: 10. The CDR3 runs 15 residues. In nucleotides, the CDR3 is TGTGCCAGCACGCCGGGACAGCGGCGTACAGATACGCAGTATTTT. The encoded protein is CASTPGQRRTDTQYF.

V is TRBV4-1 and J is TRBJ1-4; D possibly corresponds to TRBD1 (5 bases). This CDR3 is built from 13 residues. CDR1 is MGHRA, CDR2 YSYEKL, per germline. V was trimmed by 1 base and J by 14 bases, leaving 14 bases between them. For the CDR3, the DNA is TGCGCCAGCAGCCAAGTAGTCCCCGAGGGGCTGTTTTTT. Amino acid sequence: CASSQVVPEGLFF.

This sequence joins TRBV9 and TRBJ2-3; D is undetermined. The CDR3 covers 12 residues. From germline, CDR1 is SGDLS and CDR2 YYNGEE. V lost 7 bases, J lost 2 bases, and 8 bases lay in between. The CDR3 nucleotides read TGTGCCAGCGGTGGGGACACAGATACGCAGTATTTT. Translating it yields CASGGDTDTQYF.

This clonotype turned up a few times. Written as DNA, the CDR3 is TGCGCCAGCAGCGCAGGAGGAACCTCCTACGAGCAGTACTTC. It translates to CASSAGGTSYEQYF. V gene TRBV5-1 combines with J gene TRBJ2-7; a possible D gene is TRBD2 (5 bases). The CDR3 totals 14 residues. The V gene's germline CDR1 is SGHRS and CDR2 YFSETQ. The V gene lost 4 bases and the J gene lost 0 bases, with 11 bases spanning the gap.

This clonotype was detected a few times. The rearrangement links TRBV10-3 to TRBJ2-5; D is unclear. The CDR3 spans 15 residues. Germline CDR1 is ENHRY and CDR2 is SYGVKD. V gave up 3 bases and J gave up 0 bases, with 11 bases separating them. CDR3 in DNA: TGTGCCATCAGTGAAGGCCACGGATACCAAGAGACCCAGTACTTC. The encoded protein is CAISEGHGYQETQYF.

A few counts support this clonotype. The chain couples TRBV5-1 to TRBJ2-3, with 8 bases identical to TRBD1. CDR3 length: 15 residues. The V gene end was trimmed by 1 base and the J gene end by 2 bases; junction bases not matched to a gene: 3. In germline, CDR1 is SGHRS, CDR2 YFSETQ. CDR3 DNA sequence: TGCGCCAGCAGCTTGCGACAGGGGATCACAGATACGCAGTATTTT. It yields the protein CASSLRQGITDTQYF.

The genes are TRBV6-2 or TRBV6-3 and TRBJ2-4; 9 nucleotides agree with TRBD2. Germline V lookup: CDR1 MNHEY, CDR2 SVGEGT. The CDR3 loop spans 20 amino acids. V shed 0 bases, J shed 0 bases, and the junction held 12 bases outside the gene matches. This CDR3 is CASSYSLFSGGPVAKNIQYF. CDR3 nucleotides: TGTGCCAGCAGTTACTCCTTGTTTAGCGGGGGCCCGGTAGCCAAAAACATTCAGTACTTC.

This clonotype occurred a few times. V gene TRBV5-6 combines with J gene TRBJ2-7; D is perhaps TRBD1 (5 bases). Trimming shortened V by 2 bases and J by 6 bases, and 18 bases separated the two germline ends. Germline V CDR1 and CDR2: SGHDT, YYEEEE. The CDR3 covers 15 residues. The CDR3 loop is CASSFRGYNPIEQYV. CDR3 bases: TGTGCCAGCAGCTTTAGGGGATACAATCCCATCGAGCAGTACGTC.

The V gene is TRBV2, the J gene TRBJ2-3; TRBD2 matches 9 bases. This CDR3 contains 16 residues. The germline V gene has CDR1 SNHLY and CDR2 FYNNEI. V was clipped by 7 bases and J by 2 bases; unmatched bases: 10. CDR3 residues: CASTPAGGDITDTQYF. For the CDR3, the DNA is TGTGCCAGCACTCCCGCGGGGGGGGACATCACAGATACGCAGTATTTT.

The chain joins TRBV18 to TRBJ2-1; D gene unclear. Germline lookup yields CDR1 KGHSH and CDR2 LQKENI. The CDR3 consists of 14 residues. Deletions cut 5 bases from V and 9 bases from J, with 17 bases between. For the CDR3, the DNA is TGTGCCAGCTCAGGGCCTACCCCGTCAGGTGAGCAGTTCTTC. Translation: CASSGPTPSGEQFF.

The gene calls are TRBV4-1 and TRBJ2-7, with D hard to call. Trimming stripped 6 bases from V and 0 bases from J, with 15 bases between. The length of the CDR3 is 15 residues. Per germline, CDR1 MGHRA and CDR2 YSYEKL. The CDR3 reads CASSPLKGPSYEQYF. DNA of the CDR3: TGCGCCAGCAGTCCTCTGAAGGGCCCCTCCTACGAGCAGTACTTC.

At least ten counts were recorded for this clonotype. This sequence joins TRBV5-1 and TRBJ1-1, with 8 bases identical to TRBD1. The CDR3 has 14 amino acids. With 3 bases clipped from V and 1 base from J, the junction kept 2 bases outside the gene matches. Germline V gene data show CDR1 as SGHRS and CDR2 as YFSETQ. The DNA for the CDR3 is TGCGCCAGCAGCTCGCAGGGGGCGAACACTGAAGCTTTCTTT. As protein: CASSSQGANTEAFF.

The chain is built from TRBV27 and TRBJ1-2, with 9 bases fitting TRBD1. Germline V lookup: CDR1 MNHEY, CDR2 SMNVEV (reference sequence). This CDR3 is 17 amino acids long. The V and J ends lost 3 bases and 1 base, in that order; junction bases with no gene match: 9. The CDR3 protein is CASSFSAGTGFNYGYTF. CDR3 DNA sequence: TGTGCCAGCAGTTTCTCCGCCGGGACAGGGTTTAACTATGGCTACACCTTC.

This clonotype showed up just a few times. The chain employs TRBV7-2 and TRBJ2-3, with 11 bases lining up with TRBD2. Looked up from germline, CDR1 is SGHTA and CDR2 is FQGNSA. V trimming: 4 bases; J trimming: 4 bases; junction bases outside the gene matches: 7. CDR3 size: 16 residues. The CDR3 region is CASSWSLAGGADTQYF. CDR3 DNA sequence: TGTGCCAGCAGCTGGAGCCTAGCGGGGGGCGCAGATACGCAGTATTTT. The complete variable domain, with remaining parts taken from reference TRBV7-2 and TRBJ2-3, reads GAGVSQSPSNKVTEKGKDVELRCDPISGHTALYWYRQSLGQGLEFLIYFQGNSAPDKSGLPSDRFSAERTGGSVSTLTIQRTQQEDSAVYLCASSWSLAGGADTQYFGPGTRLTVL.

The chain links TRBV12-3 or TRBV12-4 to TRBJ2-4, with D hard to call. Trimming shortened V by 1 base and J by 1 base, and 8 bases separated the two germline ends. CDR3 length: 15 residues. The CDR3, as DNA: TGTGCCAGCAGTTTAGGGCCGGCGGCCAAAAACATTCAGTACTTC. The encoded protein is CASSLGPAAKNIQYF.

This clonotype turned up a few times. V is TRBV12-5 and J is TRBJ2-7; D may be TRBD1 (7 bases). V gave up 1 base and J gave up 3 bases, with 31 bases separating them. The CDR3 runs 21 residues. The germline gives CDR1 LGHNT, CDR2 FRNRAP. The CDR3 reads CASGLGKTGTAGAGEIYEQYV. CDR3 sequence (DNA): TGTGCTAGTGGTTTGGGGAAGACCGGGACAGCGGGTGCCGGTGAAATCTACGAGCAGTACGTC.

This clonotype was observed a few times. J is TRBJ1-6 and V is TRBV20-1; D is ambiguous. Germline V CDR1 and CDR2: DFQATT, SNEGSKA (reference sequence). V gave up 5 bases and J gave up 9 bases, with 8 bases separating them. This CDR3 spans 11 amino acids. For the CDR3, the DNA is TGCAGTGCTGGCCACCCTTCACCCCTCCACTTT. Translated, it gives CSAGHPSPLHF.

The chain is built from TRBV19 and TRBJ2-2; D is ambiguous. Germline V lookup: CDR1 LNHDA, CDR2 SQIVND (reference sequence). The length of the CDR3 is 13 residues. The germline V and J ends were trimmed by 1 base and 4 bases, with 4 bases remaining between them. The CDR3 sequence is CASSIGRTGELFF. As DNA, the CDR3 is TGTGCCAGTAGTATAGGCCGCACCGGGGAGCTGTTTTTT.

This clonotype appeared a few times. CDR3 nucleotides: TGCGCCAGCAGCCAAGATGGCAGGACGCTTGGTGAAAAACTGTTTTTT. Protein product: CASSQDGRTLGEKLFF. The rearrangement uses TRBV4-3 and TRBJ1-4; D unresolved. Trimming shortened V by 0 bases and J by 7 bases, and 15 bases separated the two germline ends. The CDR3 sequence is 16 residues long. CDR1 LGHNA and CDR2 YSLEER come from the germline V gene.

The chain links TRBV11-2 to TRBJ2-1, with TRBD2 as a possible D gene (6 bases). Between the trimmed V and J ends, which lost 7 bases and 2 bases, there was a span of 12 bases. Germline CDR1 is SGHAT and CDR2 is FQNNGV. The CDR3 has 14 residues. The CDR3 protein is CASTGGDPYNEQFF. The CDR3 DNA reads TGTGCCAGCACCGGCGGGGACCCCTACAATGAGCAGTTCTTC.

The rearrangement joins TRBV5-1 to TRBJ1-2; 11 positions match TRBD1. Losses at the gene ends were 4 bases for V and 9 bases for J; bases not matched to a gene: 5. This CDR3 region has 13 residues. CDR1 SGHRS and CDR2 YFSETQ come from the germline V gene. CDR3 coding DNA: TGCGCCAGCAGCCCGGGACAGGGGGAGAGCTACACCTTC. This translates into CASSPGQGESYTF.

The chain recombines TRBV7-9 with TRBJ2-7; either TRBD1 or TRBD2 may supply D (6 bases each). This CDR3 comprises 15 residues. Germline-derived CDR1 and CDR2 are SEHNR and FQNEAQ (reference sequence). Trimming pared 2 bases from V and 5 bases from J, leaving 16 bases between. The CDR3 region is CASSLYGGLSNEQYF. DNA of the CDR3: TGTGCCAGCAGCTTATACGGGGGCCTGAGTAACGAGCAGTACTTC.

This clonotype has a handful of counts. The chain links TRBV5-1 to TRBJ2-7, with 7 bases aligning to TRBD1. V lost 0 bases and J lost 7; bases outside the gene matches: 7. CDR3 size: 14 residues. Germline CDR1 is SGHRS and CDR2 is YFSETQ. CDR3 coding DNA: TGCGCCAGCAGCTTGGTTGACAGGGTAAGGGAGCAGTACTTC. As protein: CASSLVDRVREQYF.